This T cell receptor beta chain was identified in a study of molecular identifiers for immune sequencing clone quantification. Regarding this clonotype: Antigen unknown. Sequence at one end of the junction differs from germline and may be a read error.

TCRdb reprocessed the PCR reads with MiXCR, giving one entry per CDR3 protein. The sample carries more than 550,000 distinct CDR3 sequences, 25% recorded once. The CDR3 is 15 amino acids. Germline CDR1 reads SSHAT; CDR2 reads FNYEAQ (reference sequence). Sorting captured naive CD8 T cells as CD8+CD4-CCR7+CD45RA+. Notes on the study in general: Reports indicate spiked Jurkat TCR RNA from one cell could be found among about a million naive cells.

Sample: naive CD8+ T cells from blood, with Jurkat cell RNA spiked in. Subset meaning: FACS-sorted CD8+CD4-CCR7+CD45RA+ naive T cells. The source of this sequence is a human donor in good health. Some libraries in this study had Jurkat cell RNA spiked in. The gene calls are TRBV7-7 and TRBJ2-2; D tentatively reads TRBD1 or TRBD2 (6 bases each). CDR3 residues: CASSPQGRNTGGLFF. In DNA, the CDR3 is TGTGCCAGCAGCCCGCAGGGGAGGAACACCGGGGGGCTGTTTTTT.